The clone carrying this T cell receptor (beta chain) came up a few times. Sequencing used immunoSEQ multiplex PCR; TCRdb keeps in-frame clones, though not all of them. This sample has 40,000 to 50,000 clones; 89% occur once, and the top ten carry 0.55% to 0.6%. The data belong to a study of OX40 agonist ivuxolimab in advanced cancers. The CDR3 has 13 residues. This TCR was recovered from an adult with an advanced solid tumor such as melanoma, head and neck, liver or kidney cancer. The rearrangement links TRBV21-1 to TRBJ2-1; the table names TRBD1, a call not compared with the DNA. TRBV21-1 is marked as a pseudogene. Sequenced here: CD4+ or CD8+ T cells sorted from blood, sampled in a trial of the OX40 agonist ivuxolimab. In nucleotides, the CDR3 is TGTGCCAGCGTCGAACAGGAGAACAATGAGCAGTTCTTC. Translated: CASVEQENNEQFF.